These 25 T cell receptor beta chains came from one sample sequenced in a study of T cells in Graves' hyperthyroidism and ophthalmopathy. RNA transcripts gave rise to amplified TCR beta CDR3 regions. TCR CDR3 regions were first amplified by RT-PCR with HTBI primers. TCRdb used MiXCR to reprocess the multiplex PCR reads, holding one entry per CDR3 protein. The sample lists around 420,000 distinct CDR3 sequences, approximately 15% occurring once. The sample taken for sequencing was blood. The receptors derive from a woman aged 18-29 years with Graves' hyperthyroidism.

Ten or more counts support this clonotype. The chain couples TRBV6-5 to TRBJ2-2; a possible D gene is TRBD2 (6 bases). CDR3 length: 14 amino acids. Between the trimmed V and J ends, which lost 2 bases and 4 bases, there was a span of 8 bases. The germline gives CDR1 MNHEY, CDR2 SVGAGI. For the CDR3, the DNA is TGTGCCAGCAGTTACGGGGGAGGCACCGGGGAGCTGTTTTTT. Amino acids: CASSYGGGTGELFF.

The chain combines TRBV9 with TRBJ1-6, with D unresolved. The CDR3 is made up of 14 amino acids. Germline loops: CDR1 SGDLS, CDR2 YYNGEE. V lost 0 bases and J 10 bases, leaving 11 bases between the germline ends. Here the CDR3 reads CASSVGLEASPLHF. CDR3 coding DNA: TGTGCCAGCAGCGTAGGGCTCGAAGCCTCACCCCTCCACTTT. The whole variable domain, filled in from reference TRBV9 and TRBJ1-6, reads DSGVTQTPKHLITATGQRVTLRCSPRSGDLSVYWYQQSLDQGLQFLIQYYNGEERAKGNILERFSAQQFPDLHSELNLSSLELGDSALYFCASSVGLEASPLHFGNGTRLTVT.

The chain couples TRBV3-1 to TRBJ2-7, with D maybe TRBD1 (5 bases). Germline loops: CDR1 LGHDT, CDR2 YNNKEL (reference sequence). This CDR3 region has 14 residues. The V and J ends lost 0 bases and 6 bases respectively, with 12 bases between them. The CDR3 here is CASSQDERGSEQYF. Here the CDR3 DNA reads TGTGCCAGCAGCCAAGATGAAAGGGGTAGCGAGCAGTACTTC.

The chain couples TRBV9 to TRBJ2-7, with 9 positions matching TRBD2. Germline-derived CDR1 and CDR2 are SGDLS and YYNGEE. CDR3 length: 15 amino acids. The V and J ends lost 3 bases and 1 base, in that order; junction bases with no gene match: 5. In nucleotides, the CDR3 is TGTGCCAGCAGCGGGAGCGGGGGGTATTCCTACGAGCAGTACTTC. It codes for CASSGSGGYSYEQYF.

At least ten counts were recorded for this clonotype. The rearrangement uses TRBV27 and TRBJ1-2, with 9 bases aligning to TRBD1. The CDR3 consists of 13 residues. Germline values: CDR1 MNHEY, CDR2 SMNVEV (reference sequence). V was pared by 3 bases and J by 7 bases, with 3 bases of the junction left unmatched. The CDR3 sequence: CASSFDRGIGYTF. In DNA, the CDR3 is TGTGCCAGCAGTTTTGACAGGGGGATTGGCTACACCTTC.

The chain links TRBV19 to TRBJ2-3; TRBD2 matches at 7 bases. The V gene's germline CDR1 is LNHDA and CDR2 SQIVND (reference sequence). J gave up 4 bases and V 5 bases, and 6 bases lay outside the gene matches. This CDR3 has 14 amino acids. This CDR3 is CASSLGGISDTQYF. The CDR3 DNA reads TGTGCCAGTAGTTTGGGGGGGATCTCAGATACGCAGTATTTT.

This clonotype appeared many times. The chain is built from TRBV20-1 and TRBJ1-3; 9 bases align to TRBD1. The J segment lost 4 bases and the V segment lost 6 bases, leaving 13 bases of the junction unmatched. Per the germline V gene, CDR1 is DFQATT and CDR2 is SNEGSKA (reference sequence). The CDR3 runs to 16 residues. The DNA of the CDR3 is TGCAGTGCCTCTCCCCAGGACAGGGGACCAGGAAACACCATATATTTT. It yields the protein CSASPQDRGPGNTIYF.

This clonotype came up many times. The CDR3 sequence is CASSRTPGRMGQFF. CDR3 coding DNA: TGTGCCAGCAGCCGTACCCCGGGACGAATGGGGCAGTTCTTC. This sequence joins TRBV11-2 and TRBJ2-1; possibly TRBD1 or TRBD2 for D (5 bases each). V dropped 5 bases and J dropped 12 bases, with 20 bases sitting between them. Germline CDR1 is SGHAT and CDR2 is FQNNGV. The CDR3 is 14 amino acids.

The chain recombines TRBV6-5 with TRBJ2-1; 10 positions agree with TRBD2. The V and J ends lost 2 bases and 7 bases, in that order; junction bases with no gene match: 5. Looked up from germline, CDR1 is MNHEY and CDR2 is SVGAGI. The CDR3 has 15 residues. The CDR3 nucleotides are TGTGCCAGCAGTTACCTAGCGGGAGCCACAAATGAGCAGTTCTTC. This sequence encodes CASSYLAGATNEQFF.

There are a few counts of this clonotype. The chain couples TRBV10-3 to TRBJ2-3; 9 nucleotides agree with TRBD2. V trimming: 4 bases; J trimming: 0 bases; junction bases outside the gene matches: 2. Germline values: CDR1 ENHRY, CDR2 SYGVKD. This CDR3 comprises 15 residues. The CDR3 nucleotides are TGTGCCATCAGTGGGCTAGCGGGGAGCACAGATACGCAGTATTTT. This translates into CAISGLAGSTDTQYF.

This clonotype was counted at least ten times. As DNA, the CDR3 is TGTGCCAGTAGTATAGGCCGGAACCTCGACTACGAGCAGTACTTC. Protein sequence: CASSIGRNLDYEQYF. The chain joins TRBV19 to TRBJ2-7; no clear D gene. V gave up 1 base and J gave up 3 bases, with 13 bases separating them. The CDR3 loop spans 15 amino acids. The germline V gene has CDR1 LNHDA and CDR2 SQIVND (reference sequence).

As to this clonotype: This clone may be a read error of a much larger clone one base away. This chain connects TRBV11-2 to TRBJ2-5, with a weak D call TRBD1 (5 bases). This CDR3 comprises 16 residues. Germline CDR1 and CDR2: SGHAT and FQNNGV. CDR3 protein: CASSQQVALNQETLYF. In DNA, the CDR3 is TGTGCCAGCAGCCAACAGGTGGCCCTAAACCAAGAGACCCTGTACTTC.

This clonotype has only a few counts. In DNA form, the CDR3 reads TGTGCCAGCAGTTACTCATCCACAGGGGGTGATGGAAACACCATATATTTT. The encoded protein is CASSYSSTGGDGNTIYF. The chain carries TRBV6-5 and TRBJ1-3, with 8 bases matching TRBD1. V shed 0 bases and J 3 bases; nucleotides not matched to a gene: 7. Germline loops: CDR1 MNHEY, CDR2 SVGAGI. The CDR3 has 17 residues.

The gene calls are TRBV3-1 and TRBJ2-1, with 16 bases identical to TRBD2. The germline V gene has CDR1 LGHDT and CDR2 YNNKEL (reference sequence). This CDR3 contains 18 residues. J was trimmed by 8 bases and V by 4 bases; bases with no gene match: 11. In nucleotides, the CDR3 is TGTGCCAGCAGCCTTGGGACTAGCGGGAGGGGTTCCGTGGATGAGCAGTTCTTC. Its protein is CASSLGTSGRGSVDEQFF.

CDR3 sequence reads: CSVEGGGTAYEQYF. CDR3 bases: TGCAGCGTTGAAGGTGGTGGGACGGCCTACGAGCAGTACTTC. The chain recombines TRBV29-1 with TRBJ2-7; D is tentatively TRBD1 or TRBD2 (5 bases each). The CDR3 extends over 14 amino acids. Trimming pared 1 base from V and 2 bases from J, leaving 12 bases between. Per the germline V gene, CDR1 is SQVTM and CDR2 is ANQGSEA.

Regarding this clonotype: A junction end diverges from the germline sequence, so it may reflect a read error. This chain links TRBV20-1 with TRBJ2-1; 10 bases are a match to TRBD2. This CDR3 contains 15 residues. The germline gives CDR1 DFQATT, CDR2 SNEGSKA (reference sequence). The CDR3 DNA sequence: TGCAGTGCTAGTTACACTAGCGGGACCTACAATGAGCGGTTCTTC. It encodes CSASYTSGTYNERFF.

This clonotype was seen ten or more times. The chain links TRBV29-1 to TRBJ2-1; no clear D. The CDR3 loop spans 11 amino acids. V gave up 3 bases and J gave up 4 bases, with 4 bases separating them. Germline CDR1 is SQVTM and CDR2 is ANQGSEA. The CDR3 protein is CSVDDYNEQFF. Written as DNA, the CDR3 is TGCAGCGTTGACGATTACAATGAGCAGTTCTTC.

The chain combines TRBV5-1 with TRBJ1-2; D is ambiguous. Trimming cost V 3 bases and J 4 bases, with 19 bases left between them. Germline V gives CDR1 SGHRS, CDR2 YFSETQ. This CDR3 is 16 amino acids long. The CDR3 reads CASSSRRIQGSYGYTF. As DNA, the CDR3 is TGCGCCAGCAGCTCGAGACGCATCCAAGGAAGCTATGGCTACACCTTC.

The chain combines TRBV7-2 with TRBJ1-3, with D unclear. The germline V gene has CDR1 SGHTA and CDR2 FQGNSA. The V end lost 5 bases, the J end lost 3 bases, and 11 bases lay between the germline ends. The length of the CDR3 is 14 residues. Here the CDR3 reads CASSPGGVGNTIYF. CDR3 in DNA: TGTGCCAGCAGCCCCGGTGGTGTTGGAAACACCATATATTTT.

This clonotype was counted many times. This sequence joins TRBV27 and TRBJ1-5; D uncertain. This CDR3 has 16 amino acids. The V gene's germline CDR1 is MNHEY and CDR2 SMNVEV (reference sequence). V shed 2 bases and J shed 0 bases, with 11 bases lying between them. The CDR3 coding sequence is TGTGCCAGCAGTTTAAAGGGTCGGGGTAGCAATCAGCCCCAGCATTTT. It encodes CASSLKGRGSNQPQHF.

This clonotype was picked up many times. V usage is TRBV20-1 and J usage is TRBJ2-3, with 15 bases identical to TRBD2. Germline CDR1 and CDR2: DFQATT and SNEGSKA (reference sequence). The V and J ends lost 6 bases and 6 bases, in that order; junction bases with no gene match: 16. There are 18 residues in the CDR3. The CDR3 region has the DNA TGCAGTGCACATGGAGGACTAGCGGGGGGGGGTAAAAGGGATACGCAGTATTTT. Translated, it gives CSAHGGLAGGGKRDTQYF.

This clonotype was counted at least ten times. The chain has TRBV20-1 and TRBJ1-1, with a tentative D call TRBD1 (6 bases). The germline V gene has CDR1 DFQATT and CDR2 SNEGSKA (reference sequence). The CDR3 consists of 13 residues. The V and J ends lost 6 bases and 3 bases respectively, with 14 bases between them. In DNA form, the CDR3 reads TGCAGTGCGCGGGGGCGAGTGGACACTGAAGCTTTCTTT. Its protein product is CSARGRVDTEAFF.

The sample holds many counts of this clonotype. The genes are TRBV28 and TRBJ2-7; 10 bases line up with TRBD1. The germline V gene has CDR1 MDHEN and CDR2 SYDVKM. The CDR3 length is 14 residues. The trim removed 7 bases at V and 5 bases at J, leaving 8 bases unmatched. The CDR3 nucleotides read TGTGCCAGCACCACGGGACAGGGGTACCACGAGCAGTACTTC. Protein sequence: CASTTGQGYHEQYF.

This clonotype has a handful of counts. The rearrangement links TRBV19 to TRBJ2-6; tentatively, D is TRBD1 (8 bases). CDR1 is LNHDA and CDR2 is SQIVND in the germline V gene (reference sequence). The CDR3 length is 17 residues. V was pared by 6 bases and J by 2 bases, with 17 bases between. The DNA for the CDR3 is TGTGCCAGTAGGGGGGGGACAGGAGAAACTGGGGCCAACGTCCTGACTTTC. It encodes CASRGGTGETGANVLTF. The variable domain in full, completed from reference TRBV19 and TRBJ2-6, reads DGGITQSPKYLFRKEGQNVTLSCEQNLNHDAMYWYRQDPGQGLRLIYYSQIVNDFQKGDIAEGYSVSREKKESFPLTVTSAQKNPTAFYLCASRGGTGETGANVLTFGAGSRLTVL.

This clonotype has a count of ten or more. The rearrangement joins TRBV2 to TRBJ1-2; D is unclear. The CDR3 has 13 residues. The germline CDR1 and CDR2 sequences are SNHLY and FYNNEI. The germline V and J ends were trimmed by 3 bases and 7 bases, with 12 bases remaining between them. The CDR3 loop is CASSDGVAVGYTF. Written as DNA, the CDR3 is TGTGCCAGCAGTGATGGGGTAGCGGTTGGCTACACCTTC.